The clone carrying this T cell receptor (beta chain) came up a few times. Its antigen is not identified. Molecular barcoding with unique molecular identifiers was used for the TCRbeta library. MiXCR, run by TCRdb on the PCR reads, gives a single entry per CDR3 protein. The sample carries approximately 400,000 distinct CDR3 sequences, 15% to 20% recorded once. The data are from a study of T-cell reconstitution after alpha-beta-depleted transplantation in children. Trimming stripped 6 bases from V and 6 bases from J, with 9 bases between. The CDR3 covers 12 residues. The germline CDR1 and CDR2 sequences are MDHEN and SYDVKM. Whole-study results and caveats: Reportedly, only several hundred clones from non-depleted graft cells drove alpha-beta T-cell counts at about two months.

The TCR sequence derives from a boy less than two years old who had a stem cell transplant for Wiskott-Aldrich syndrome, so the T cells may come from the graft donor. V gene TRBV28 combines with J gene TRBJ1-5, with D unclear. The sample consisted of PBMCs, mostly from graft donor cells, taken 360 days after TCRalphabeta/CD19-depleted stem cell transplant. The CDR3 region is CASSVLSQPQHF. Here the CDR3 DNA reads TGTGCCAGCAGCGTTTTAAGTCAGCCCCAGCATTTT.